This T cell receptor (beta chain) appears in the sequencing data of a study of molecular identifiers for immune sequencing clone quantification (dated 2018 in TCRdb). Context from the whole study: In a replicate experiment, RNA from roughly 20,000 or 100,000 naive CD8 T cells was split into five aliquots, four of which were sequenced. The study was a methods study using CD8 T cells to benchmark molecular-identifier clustering-based TCR repertoire sequencing (MIDCIRS) and TCR RNA copy counting.

Libraries of naive CD8 T cells were built from anywhere between roughly 17,000 and 1,000,000 sorted cells, with 10%, 30% or 50% of the purified RNA used. On a BD FACSAria II, naive CD8 T cells were FACS-sorted as CD8+CD4-CCR7+CD45RA+ and collected into RLT Plus buffer. Around 10 TCR copies' worth of Jurkat RNA were spiked into roughly 19,000-1,000,000 naive CD8 T cell samples to test detection sensitivity. Enrichment of CD8 T cells was done with RosetteSep CD8+ T Cell Enrichment Cocktail plus Ficoll-Paque, and ACK red cell lysis came afterward. CDR1 and CDR2 were assigned from the germline V gene as SGHVS and FNYEAQ. V ends up 0 bases short and J 3 bases short, with an unmatched junction base count of 3. Including the terminal cysteine and phenylalanine, the CDR3 comprises 17 residues. Only the CDR3 DNA stays, 51 bases, in frame from base 1. Libraries came from PCR. These reads were obtained on an Illumina HiSeq 4000. Bulk TCR libraries were made following a previously described method, with the TCR primers given in Table S5. Total RNA was purified with the Qiagen AllPrep DNA/RNA kit. Before analysis, reads from multiple sequencing runs of one library were combined. Per the original workflow: Reads were retained only if an exact TCR constant sequence was present, and the retained reads were trimmed to 150 nt and grouped according to their 12-nt molecular barcodes. Reads inside each barcode group were sub-clustered using a 15% Levenshtein threshold, and a quality-weighted consensus sequence was constructed for each RNA molecule. Non-functional sequences were filtered out, along with any lower-count sequence sitting one edit away from another sequence. Based on fitting two negative binomial distributions, any barcode sub-cluster with under 20% of the maximum read count was discarded. TCRdb ran its own pipeline on the public reads, namely fastp trimming at Q25 and MiXCR clone calling, and kept in-frame beta chains. Rows merge per CDR3 protein into single entries with the most common DNA and genes. None of the V and J calls come from the authors' own analysis; TCRdb made them. The table for this sample lists about 320,000 distinct CDR3 sequences; about a fifth of them were counted only once. The ten most abundant clones make up 0.7% to 0.9% of the sample.

This clonotype came up many times. The specificity of this receptor is unknown. Per-nucleotide qualities are absent, and no much larger clonotype sits a single base away. Summary of the overall study and its limitations: Identical TCR molecules sharing a barcode could cause highly expanded clone sizes to be underestimated. Clones above 20 RNA copies held over 97% of molecules in CMV-specific effector cells but under 1% in naive cells. When barcode sub-clustering was omitted, TCR diversity was inflated by chimeric consensus sequences, with chimeras reaching as high as 47%. About 3.1 recovered TCR RNA copies per cell were obtained by modeling, versus about ten by digital PCR, implying a capture efficiency of about 30%. Spiked-in Jurkat TCR RNA equivalent to a single cell was reported to be detectable even among over 800,000 naive CD8 T cells. The naive libraries included spiked-in Jurkat TCR RNA (10 copies' worth), and this Jurkat TCR RNA is not part of the donor repertoire.

Recombination joined TRBV7-6 with TRBJ2-3, with 13 middle bases fitting TRBD2. This clonotype was sampled from a human donor in good health. Some libraries in this study had Jurkat cell RNA spiked in. The sample taken for sequencing was naive CD8+ T cells from blood, with Jurkat cell RNA spiked in. The sample's cell subset or site label is to be understood as: FACS-sorted CD8+CD4-CCR7+CD45RA+ naive T cells. The nucleotide sequence is TGTGCCAGCAGCTTAGCCCCGGGACTAGCGGGGACAGATACGCAGTATTTT. Its translation is CASSLAPGLAGTDTQYF.